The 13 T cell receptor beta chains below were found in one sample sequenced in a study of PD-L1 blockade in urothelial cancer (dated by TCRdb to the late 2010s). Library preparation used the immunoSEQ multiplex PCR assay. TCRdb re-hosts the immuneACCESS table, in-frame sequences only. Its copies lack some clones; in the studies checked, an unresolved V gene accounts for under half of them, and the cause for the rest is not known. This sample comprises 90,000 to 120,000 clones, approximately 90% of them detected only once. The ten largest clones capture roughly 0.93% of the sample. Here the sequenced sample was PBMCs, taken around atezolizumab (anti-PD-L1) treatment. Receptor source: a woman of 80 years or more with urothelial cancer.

The CDR3 DNA sequence: TGTGCCTGGGCGAGCGGGAGTCCGGTGGAGACCCAGTACTTC. Its translation is CAWASGSPVETQYF. The rearrangement links TRBV30 to TRBJ2-5; 8 bases line up with TRBD2. Germline V CDR1 and CDR2: GTSNPN, SVGIG (reference sequence). The V segment lost 5 bases and the J segment 5 bases; nucleotides outside the gene matches: 10. The length of the CDR3 is 14 residues.

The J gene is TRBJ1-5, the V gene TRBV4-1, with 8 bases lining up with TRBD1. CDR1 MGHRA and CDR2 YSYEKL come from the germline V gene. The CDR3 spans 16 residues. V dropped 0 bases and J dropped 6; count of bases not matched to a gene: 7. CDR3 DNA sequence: TGCGCCAGCAGCCAAGATCGCCCAGGGGGCGGTCAGCCCCAGCATTTT. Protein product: CASSQDRPGGGQPQHF.

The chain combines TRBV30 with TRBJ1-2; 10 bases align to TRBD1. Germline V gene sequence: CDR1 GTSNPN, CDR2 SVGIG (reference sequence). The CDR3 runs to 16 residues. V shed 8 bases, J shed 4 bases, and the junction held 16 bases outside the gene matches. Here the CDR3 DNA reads TGTGCCCTACTCCGGGACAGGGGCCTCGGGTCCTATGGCTACACCTTC. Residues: CALLRDRGLGSYGYTF.

The CDR3 DNA reads TGTGCCAGCAGTTTAATTTCAGGGGGCGGCGAGCAGTACTTC. Protein product: CASSLISGGGEQYF. The chain carries TRBV28 and TRBJ2-7; 8 bases match TRBD1. Germline-derived CDR1 and CDR2 are MDHEN and SYDVKM. V lost 2 bases and J lost 6; bases outside the gene matches: 6. CDR3 length: 14 residues.

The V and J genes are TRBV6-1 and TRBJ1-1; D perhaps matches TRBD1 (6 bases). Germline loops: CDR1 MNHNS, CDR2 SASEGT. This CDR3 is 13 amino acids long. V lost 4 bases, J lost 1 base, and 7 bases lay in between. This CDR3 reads CASSVQGNTEAFF. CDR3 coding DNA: TGTGCCAGCAGTGTACAGGGGAACACTGAAGCTTTCTTT.

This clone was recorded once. In nucleotides, the CDR3 is TGTGCCAGCAGCCCACCGACAGGAGAGAACACTGAAGCTTTCTTT. It is translated as CASSPPTGENTEAFF. The V and J genes are TRBV5-4 and TRBJ1-1, with D possibly TRBD1 on 6 matching bases. Trimming cost V 4 bases and J 1 base, with 14 bases left between them. Germline CDR1 SGHNT, CDR2 YYREEE (reference sequence). The CDR3 has 15 residues. The variable domain in full, with the rest retrieved from reference TRBV5-4 and TRBJ1-1, is ETGVTQSPTHLIKTRGQQVTLRCSSQSGHNTVSWYQQALGQGPQFIFQYYREEENGRGNFPPRFSGLQFPNYSSELNVNALELDDSALYLCASSPPTGENTEAFFGQGTRLTVV.

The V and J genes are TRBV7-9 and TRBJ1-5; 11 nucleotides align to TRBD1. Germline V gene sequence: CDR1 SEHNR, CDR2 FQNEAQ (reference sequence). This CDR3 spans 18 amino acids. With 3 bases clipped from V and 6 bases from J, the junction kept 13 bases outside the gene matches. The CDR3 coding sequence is TGTGCCAGCAGCTTGGCTGGGACAGGGGGAATTATGACTCAGCCCCAGCATTTT. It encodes CASSLAGTGGIMTQPQHF.

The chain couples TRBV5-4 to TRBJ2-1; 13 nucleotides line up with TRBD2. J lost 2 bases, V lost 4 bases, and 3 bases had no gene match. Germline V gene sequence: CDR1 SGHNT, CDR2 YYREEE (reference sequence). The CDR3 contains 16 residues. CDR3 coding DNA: TGTGCCAGCAGCCTGGGACTAGCGGGACCCTACAATGAGCAGTTCTTC. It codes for CASSLGLAGPYNEQFF.

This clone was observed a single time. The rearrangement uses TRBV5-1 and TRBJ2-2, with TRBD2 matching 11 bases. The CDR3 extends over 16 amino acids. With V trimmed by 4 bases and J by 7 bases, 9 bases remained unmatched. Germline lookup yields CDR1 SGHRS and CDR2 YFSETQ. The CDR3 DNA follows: TGCGCCAGCAGCCCGGGACTAGCGGATAGGGGCGGGGAGCTGTTTTTT. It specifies CASSPGLADRGGELFF.

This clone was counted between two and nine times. Here the CDR3 reads CASRLTGAANYGYTF. The CDR3 nucleotides are TGTGCCAGCAGGTTGACAGGGGCTGCCAACTATGGCTACACCTTC. The rearrangement joins TRBV13 to TRBJ1-2; 8 bases are shared with TRBD1. After removal of 6 bases from V and 2 bases from J, the junction contained 8 bases not matched to a gene. Per germline, CDR1 PRHDT and CDR2 FYEKMQ (reference sequence). The CDR3 spans 15 residues.

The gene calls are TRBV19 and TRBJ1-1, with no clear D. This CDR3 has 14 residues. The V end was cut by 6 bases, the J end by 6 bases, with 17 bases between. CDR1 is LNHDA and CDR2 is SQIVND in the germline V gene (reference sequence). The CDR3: CASSFLQIQSEAFF. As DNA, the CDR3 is TGTGCCAGTAGCTTCCTGCAGATTCAGTCTGAAGCTTTCTTT.

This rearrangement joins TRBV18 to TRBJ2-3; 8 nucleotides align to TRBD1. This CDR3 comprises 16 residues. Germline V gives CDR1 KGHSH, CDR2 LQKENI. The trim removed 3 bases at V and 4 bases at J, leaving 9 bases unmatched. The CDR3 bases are TGTGCCAGCTCACCTCAGGTTGACAGGGGCTCAGATACGCAGTATTTT. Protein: CASSPQVDRGSDTQYF.

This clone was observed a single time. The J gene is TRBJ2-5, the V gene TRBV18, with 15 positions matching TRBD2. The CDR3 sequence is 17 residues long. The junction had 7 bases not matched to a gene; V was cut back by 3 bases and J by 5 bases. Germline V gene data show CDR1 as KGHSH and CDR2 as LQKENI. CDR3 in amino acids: CASSPPGLAGGRETQYF. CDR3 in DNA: TGTGCCAGCTCACCCCCGGGACTAGCGGGAGGACGGGAGACCCAGTACTTC.